This T cell receptor (beta chain) was profiled in a study of T cells in localized non-small cell lung cancer. Study-wide points: Clonality of T cells reached its maximum in uninvolved adjacent lung, surpassing tumor. Researchers found a median approximately 50 of the top 100 tumor clones in adjacent lung. Tumor samples were not multi-region, leaving intratumor heterogeneity unexcluded.

In the case of this clone: Its antigen is not known.

Clones were sequenced by immunoSEQ multiplex PCR, and TCRdb holds only the in-frame ones, with some missing. The table records some 37,000 clones, around nine tenths of them present only once. The CDR3 length is 21 residues. Trimming left V 0 bases short and J 3 bases short, with 24 bases between. Germline V gene sequence: CDR1 LGHNA, CDR2 YSLEER. This specimen was peripheral blood, taken before any cancer treatment. The source is a man aged 18-49 years with stage I lung adenocarcinoma. The chain uses TRBV4-3 and TRBJ1-6; D perhaps matches TRBD1 (5 bases). The CDR3: CASSQDLVGRDQLFYNSPLHF. The CDR3 DNA reads TGCGCCAGCAGCCAAGATTTGGTGGGTAGGGACCAACTTTTCTATAATTCACCCCTCCACTTT.